Listed below are T cell receptor beta chains from one sample, sequenced in a study of shared clonotypes between healthy human individuals. Only in-frame clones appear in the TCRdb table, and some are missing; sequencing was by immunoSEQ multiplex PCR. This sample carries approximately 330,000 clones, less than 85% of them seen once, and the ten largest clones take 10%. Sequences were obtained from memory CD4+ T cells sorted from blood. All receptors derive from a man aged 25-40 years in good health. Both conserved end residues are part of each CDR3. A D gene is named only where the DNA matches it firmly. The size field is filled for only some rows; it gives once, few, many or a size class.

D gene | clone size | J gene | V gene | CDR3 DNA | CDR3 protein
NA | NA | TRBJ2-3 | TRBV18 | TGTGCCAGCTCCGCTACCGTAAGGAACACAGATACGCAGTATTTT | CASSATVRNTDTQYF
TRBD1 | few | TRBJ2-7 | TRBV5-1 | TGCGCCAGCAGCTTACAGGGGGGACTGTACGAGCAGTACTTC | CASSLQGGLYEQYF
TRBD1 | NA | TRBJ2-5 | TRBV19 | TGTGCCAGTAGTCCCGGGACAGGGTGGCAGGAGACCCAGTACTTC | CASSPGTGWQETQYF
NA | few | TRBJ1-4 | TRBV7-6 | TGTGCCAGCAGCCACCTTCGGGGCCACGGTGAAAAACTGTTTTTT | CASSHLRGHGEKLFF
NA | NA | TRBJ2-7 | TRBV4-2 | TGTGCCAGCAGCCAAGTAGATTACGAGCAGTACTTC | CASSQVDYEQYF
NA | NA | TRBJ2-1 | TRBV12-5 | TGTGCTAGTGGTCTCCCCCCCGGCGAGCAGTTCTTC | CASGLPPGEQFF
NA | NA | TRBJ1-5 | TRBV28 | TGTGCCAGCAGTTTATTTGGACCCCAGCATTTT | CASSLFGPQHF
TRBD1 | NA | TRBJ2-7 | TRBV6-4 | TGTGCCAGCAGGACAGGGATCCACTACGAGCAGTACTTC | CASRTGIHYEQYF
NA | few | TRBJ2-1 | TRBV2 | TGTGCCAGCATCCCCCTCGGGCAGGGGGGTTACAATGAGCAGTTCTTC | CASIPLGQGGYNEQFF
TRBD1 | NA | TRBJ2-1 | TRBV19 | TGTGCCAGTAGCACCCCCCCCGGGACAGGGCCCTACAATGAGCAGTTCTTC | CASSTPPGTGPYNEQFF
TRBD1 | NA | TRBJ2-5 | TRBV7-9 | TGTGCCAGCAGCACGACCGGGACAGGGATGAGAGAGACCCAGTACTTC | CASSTTGTGMRETQYF
NA | NA | TRBJ1-3 | TRBV18 | TGTGCCAGCTCACCACAACACGGCTCTGGAAACACCATATATTTT | CASSPQHGSGNTIYF
NA | NA | TRBJ2-6 | TRBV5-1 | TGCGCCAGCAGCTTGTTCTCTTCTGGGGCCAACGTCCTGACTTTC | CASSLFSSGANVLTF
NA | NA | TRBJ2-5 | TRBV6-1 | TGTGCCAGCAGTATACAGGACAGAAAAGAGACCCAGTACTTC | CASSIQDRKETQYF
NA | NA | TRBJ1-5 | TRBV30 | TGTGCCTGGAGTTCCCTGGGTAGCAATCAGCCCCAGCATTTT | CAWSSLGSNQPQHF
NA | many | TRBJ2-1 | TRBV2 | TGTGCCAGCAGTATAATAAATGAGCAGTTCTTC | CASSIINEQFF
NA | NA | TRBJ2-4 | TRBV7-8 | TGTGCCAGCAGCTTAGGAGGGGCGAGTAACATTCAGTACTTC | CASSLGGASNIQYF
TRBD2 | NA | TRBJ2-7 | TRBV5-1 | TGCGCCAGCAGCTTGTTGTGGACTAGCGGCTACGAGCAGTACTTC | CASSLLWTSGYEQYF
NA | NA | TRBJ2-6 | TRBV5-1 | TGCGCCAGCAGCTCCCCTGACAGTTCTGGGGCCAACGTCCTGACTTTC | CASSSPDSSGANVLTF
TRBD2 | NA | TRBJ2-1 | TRBV5-1 | TGCGCCAGCAGCTGGGACAGGAGGAACCTAGCGGGAGGGCCTGATGAGCAGTTCTTC | CASSWDRRNLAGGPDEQFF
NA | few | TRBJ1-3 | TRBV9 | TGTGCCAGCAGCTCCCTCTCTGACGGAAACACCATATATTTT | CASSSLSDGNTIYF
NA | NA | TRBJ2-5 | TRBV6-5 | TGTGCCAGCTCGGGGTGGGGAGAGACCCAGTACTTC | CASSGWGETQYF
NA | many | TRBJ2-2 | TRBV5-1 | TGCGCCAGCAGCCCAGAACCAGGGACGGCCGGGGAGCTGTTTTTT | CASSPEPGTAGELFF
NA | NA | TRBJ2-3 | TRBV5-1 | TGCGCCAGCAGCTCCACCGGGACCTCTGAAGATACGCAGTATTTT | CASSSTGTSEDTQYF
NA | NA | TRBJ2-7 | TRBV28 | TGTGCCAGCAGTCCTTCGCCCCTCCGTCTCGACGAGCAGTACTTC | CASSPSPLRLDEQYF
TRBD2 | NA | TRBJ2-1 | TRBV6-1 | TGTGCCAGCAGTAAGGTCGGGGGGGAGGTGACTGAGCAGTTCTTC | CASSKVGGEVTEQFF
NA | once | TRBJ1-3 | TRBV9 | TGTGCCAGCAGCGCAGACCACTCTGGAAACACCATATATTTT | CASSADHSGNTIYF
NA | NA | TRBJ2-7 | TRBV28 | TGTGCCAGCAGCTCAGCCGGGGCCTTCTCCGAGCAGTACTTC | CASSSAGAFSEQYF
TRBD1 | NA | TRBJ2-7 | TRBV5-3 | TGTGCCAGAAGCGAGGGGGGACAGGGAGTGTCCTACGAGCAGTACTTC | CARSEGGQGVSYEQYF
TRBD1 | NA | TRBJ2-7 | TRBV29-1 | TGCAGCGTTTCGGACTCCGGGACAGGGATTTACGAGCAGTACTTC | CSVSDSGTGIYEQYF
NA | NA | TRBJ1-2 | TRBV6-1 | TGTGCCAGCAGTGAAGGGCCAGCCGATGGCTACACCTTC | CASSEGPADGYTF
TRBD2 | NA | TRBJ2-5 | TRBV12-5 | TGTGCTAGTGGTTTCCGGGACACCTATAGCGGGAGTCGTGAGACCCAGTACTTC | CASGFRDTYSGSRETQYF
NA | NA | TRBJ1-1 | TRBV9 | TGTGCCAGCAGCAGTTATAGTAACACTGAAGCTTTCTTT | CASSSYSNTEAFF
NA | once | TRBJ1-1 | TRBV19 | TGTGCCAGTAGTATCATCAGGGCTGAAGCTTTCTTT | CASSIIRAEAFF
NA | NA | TRBJ1-3 | TRBV2 | TGTGCCAGCAGTGGAGGTTCCGGGACCCACACTGGAAACACCATATATTTT | CASSGGSGTHTGNTIYF
TRBD1 | once | TRBJ2-3 | TRBV5-4 | TGTGCCAGCAGCATGAAGGGGGCTTCCACAGATACGCAGTATTTT | CASSMKGASTDTQYF